This is a list of T cell receptor beta chains from one sample in a study of T-cell reconstitution after alpha-beta-depleted transplantation in children. TCRdb called the PCR reads again in MiXCR, with one record for every CDR3 protein. In the table there are some 440,000 distinct CDR3 sequences, under 20% of which are singletons. The sequences come from PBMCs, mostly from graft donor cells, collected 360 days after TCRalphabeta/CD19-depleted stem cell transplant. The receptors were sampled from a boy under two years old who had a stem cell transplant for Wiskott-Aldrich syndrome, so the T cells may come from the graft donor. The CDR3 runs from the conserved cysteine through the conserved F or W. D genes are given only for firm matches. Not every row has a clone size; where given, it reads once, few, many or a size class.

>TRBV4-1|TRBD2|-|TRBJ2-2
TGCGCCAGCAGCCAAGCAACGAGTCTAGCGGGGGGGCGCACCGGGGAGCTGTTTTTT
CASSQATSLAGGRTGELFF
>TRBV5-5|TRBD1|-|TRBJ1-2
TGTGCCAGCAGCGGCCCCGGGACAGGGTATGGCTACACCTTC
CASSGPGTGYGYTF
>TRBV12-3/TRBV12-4|-|-|TRBJ2-3
TGTGCCAGCAATTCGGGAGACAAATCTCAAACGCAGTATTTT
CASNSGDKSQTQYF
>TRBV5-1|-|few|TRBJ2-1
TGCGCCAGCAGCAAGGGTCTAGAGGTCAATGAGCAGTTCTTC
CASSKGLEVNEQFF
>TRBV7-9|-|-|TRBJ2-3
TGTGCCAGCAGCTTAAAAGAGACTAGAGTAGTTACGCAGTATTTT
CASSLKETRVVTQYF
>TRBV29-1|-|-|TRBJ2-1
TGCAGCGTTACCCTGACCTTCTCCTACAATGAGCAGTTCTTC
CSVTLTFSYNEQFF
>TRBV7-9|TRBD2|few|TRBJ2-4
TGTGCCAGCAGCTCACTAGCGGGGGTAGCCAAAAACATTCAGTACTTC
CASSSLAGVAKNIQYF
>TRBV20-1|-|few|TRBJ2-6
TGCAGTGCTAGAGATCCTACTCCCGGGGCCAACGTCCTGACTTTC
CSARDPTPGANVLTF
>TRBV7-2|-|many|TRBJ2-5
TGTGCCAGCAGTACCCGTCAAGAGACCCAGTACTTC
CASSTRQETQYF
>TRBV24-1|TRBD2|-|TRBJ2-7
TGTGCCACCTCCCCCTCTAGCGGGAGGTTACACGAGCAGTACTTC
CATSPSSGRLHEQYF
>TRBV10-3|-|few|TRBJ2-2
TGTGCCATCAGTGAGTTGTTCGGGGAGCTGTTTTTT
CAISELFGELFF
>TRBV5-1|-|few|TRBJ2-7
TGCGCCAGCAGCTTGGTAGGGGAAGGGGACGAGCAGTACTTC
CASSLVGEGDEQYF
>TRBV29-1|-|few|TRBJ1-1
TGCAGCGTACAATGGAGACGGGTAGAAAAGCACACTGAAGCTTTCTTT
CSVQWRRVEKHTEAFF
>TRBV4-3|-|once|TRBJ2-2
TGCGCCAGCAGCCCGAAGACAGTCCCCGGGGAGCTGTTTTTT
CASSPKTVPGELFF
>TRBV6-2/TRBV6-3|-|-|TRBJ2-7
TGTGCCAGCAGCCTATCCCATTACCGGGAGCAGTACTTC
CASSLSHYREQYF
>TRBV11-3|-|-|TRBJ2-4
TGTGCCAGCAGCTTAGGAGGGCGCGGGGACACTAAGACGGGCCTATCCAAAAACATTCAGTACTTC
CASSLGGRGDTKTGLSKNIQYF
>TRBV29-1|-|few|TRBJ2-1
TGCAGCGTTGAAGCATGGGGCTCCTACAATGAGCAGTTCTTC
CSVEAWGSYNEQFF
>TRBV2|TRBD1|-|TRBJ1-2
TGTGCCAGCAGCGCGACAGGGGGCGGCTATGGCTACACCTTC
CASSATGGGYGYTF
>TRBV11-2|-|many|TRBJ2-6
TGTGCCAGCAGCTTAGGGGGTGGGGCCAACGTCCTGACTTTC
CASSLGGGANVLTF
>TRBV12-3/TRBV12-4|-|-|TRBJ2-2
TGTGCCAGCAGTCACCCTCGGGGGCTGAACACCGGGGAGCTGTTTTTT
CASSHPRGLNTGELFF
>TRBV2|-|few|TRBJ1-1
TGTGCCAGCAGGGACCGACGGTCCCCGGTAGAAGCTTTCTTT
CASRDRRSPVEAFF
>TRBV11-3|TRBD2|-|TRBJ2-1
TGTGCCAGCAGCTTCCACGGGACTAGCTTTTCTCATGAGCAGTTCTTC
CASSFHGTSFSHEQFF
>TRBV6-5|TRBD2|few|TRBJ2-1
TGTGCCAGCAGTTACGCGGGAGGTCCCCCTCTCTACAATGAGCAGTTCTTC
CASSYAGGPPLYNEQFF
>TRBV20-1|TRBD2|-|TRBJ2-5
TGCAGTGCTAGAGATTGGGGGGGTACAGGTGGGACCCAGTACTTC
CSARDWGGTGGTQYF
>TRBV3-1|TRBD2|-|TRBJ2-1
TGTGCCAGCAGCCAGACTAGCGGAATTTACAATGAGCAGTTCTTC
CASSQTSGIYNEQFF
>TRBV4-1|TRBD1|-|TRBJ1-1
TGCGCCAGCAGCCAAGGACGGCACAGGGGGCGGACTGAAGCTTTCTTT
CASSQGRHRGRTEAFF
>TRBV12-3/TRBV12-4|-|-|TRBJ1-1
TGTGCCAGCAGTTTAAAGGTAAACACTGAAGCTTTCTTT
CASSLKVNTEAFF
>TRBV27|-|few|TRBJ2-7
TGTGCCAGCACGAGCCAGTCCTACGAGCAGTACTTC
CASTSQSYEQYF
>TRBV18|TRBD1|few|TRBJ2-1
TGTGCCAGCTCACCAGACAGGGTCAATGAGCAGTTCTTC
CASSPDRVNEQFF
>TRBV20-1|TRBD2|-|TRBJ2-1
TGCAGTGTCCGGACTAGCGCATACAATGAGCAGTTCTTC
CSVRTSAYNEQFF
>TRBV6-5|TRBD2|-|TRBJ2-2
TGTGCCAGCAGTTACTCGATCCTAGCGGGGGGGAACACCGGGGAGCTGTTTTTT
CASSYSILAGGNTGELFF
>TRBV6-1|TRBD1|few|TRBJ2-3
TGTGCCAGCAGGACAGGGGGCGCAGATACGCAGTATTTT
CASRTGGADTQYF
>TRBV12-3/TRBV12-4|TRBD1|many|TRBJ2-7
TGTGCCAGCAGTCGCGACAGGGCCCGCTCCTACGAGCAGTACTTC
CASSRDRARSYEQYF
>TRBV7-6|TRBD2|-|TRBJ2-2
TGTGCCAGCAGGCCTACTAGCGGGACTGGGGGGGAGCTGTTTTTT
CASRPTSGTGGELFF
>TRBV2|-|many|TRBJ2-1
TGTGCCAGCAGTGAAGTGGTGGCGCAGTTCTTC
CASSEVVAQFF
>TRBV7-9|-|few|TRBJ2-1
TGTGCCAGCAGCCGGCTGGGGGGGGGCCCCAGGGAGCAGTTCTTC
CASSRLGGGPREQFF
>TRBV6-1|TRBD2|-|TRBJ2-1
TGTGCCAGCAGTCAGACTAGCGGGGGGGTCGGTGAGCAGTTCTTC
CASSQTSGGVGEQFF
>TRBV4-1|TRBD1|few|TRBJ2-7
TGCGCCAGCAGCCATCGTCTGGGACAGAACTACGAGCAGTACTTC
CASSHRLGQNYEQYF
>TRBV12-3/TRBV12-4|TRBD1|-|TRBJ2-5
TGTGCCAGCAGAGGGACAGGGGGTCCCAGGACCCAGTACTTC
CASRGTGGPRTQYF
>TRBV7-2|TRBD2|-|TRBJ2-7
TGTGCCAGCAGCTCCCAACCTGGGGTAGCGGGAGTCGAGCAGTACTTC
CASSSQPGVAGVEQYF
>TRBV4-3|TRBD2|few|TRBJ2-7
TGCGCCAGCAGCCAAGATCGGGAGGGCTACGAGCAGTACTTC
CASSQDREGYEQYF
>TRBV12-3/TRBV12-4|-|few|TRBJ2-2
TGTGCCAGCAGCCTGGGAAGGGCCGGGGAGCTGTTTTTT
CASSLGRAGELFF
>TRBV4-2|-|-|TRBJ2-7
TGTGCCAGCAGCCAACCCCCGGTCTACGAGCAGTACTTC
CASSQPPVYEQYF
>TRBV7-9|-|-|TRBJ2-5
TGTGCCAGCAGCCCAATCGATCGGGCCGGAGAGACCCAGTACTTC
CASSPIDRAGETQYF
>TRBV27|-|-|TRBJ2-3
TGTGCCAGCCGTCTCCTAGTCACAGATACGCAGTATTTT
CASRLLVTDTQYF